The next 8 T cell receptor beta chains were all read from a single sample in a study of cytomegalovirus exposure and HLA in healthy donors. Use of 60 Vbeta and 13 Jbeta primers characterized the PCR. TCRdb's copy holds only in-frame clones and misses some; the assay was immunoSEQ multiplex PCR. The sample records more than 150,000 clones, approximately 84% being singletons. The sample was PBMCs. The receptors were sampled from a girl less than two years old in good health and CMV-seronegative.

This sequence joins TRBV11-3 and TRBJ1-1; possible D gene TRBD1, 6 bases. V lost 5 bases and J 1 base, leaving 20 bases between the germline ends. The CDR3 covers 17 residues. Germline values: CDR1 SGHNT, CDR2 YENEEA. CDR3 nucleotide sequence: TGTGCCAGCAGCCCGTACCGTCCACAGGGACCGAACACTGAAGCTTTCTTT. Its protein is CASSPYRPQGPNTEAFF.

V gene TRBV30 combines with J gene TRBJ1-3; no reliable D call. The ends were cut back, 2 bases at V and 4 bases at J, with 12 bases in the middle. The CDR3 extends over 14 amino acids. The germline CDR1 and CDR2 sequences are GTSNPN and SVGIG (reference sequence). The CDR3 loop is CAWSPLTTGNTIYF. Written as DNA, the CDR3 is TGTGCCTGGAGTCCCCTTACTACAGGAAACACCATATATTTT. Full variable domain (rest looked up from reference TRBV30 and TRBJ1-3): SQTIHQWPATLVQPVGSPLSLECTVEGTSNPNLYWYRQAAGRGLQLLFYSVGIGQISSEVPQNLSASRPQDRQFILSSKKLLLSDSGFYLCAWSPLTTGNTIYFGEGSWLTVV.

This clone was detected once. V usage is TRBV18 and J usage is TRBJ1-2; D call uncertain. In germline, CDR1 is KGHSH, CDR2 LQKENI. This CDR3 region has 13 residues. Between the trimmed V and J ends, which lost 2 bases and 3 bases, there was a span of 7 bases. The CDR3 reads CASSPNTDYGYTF. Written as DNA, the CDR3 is TGTGCCAGCTCACCAAATACAGACTATGGCTACACCTTC.

The CDR3 here is CAWRGQGHSPLHF. Written as DNA, the CDR3 is TGTGCCTGGAGGGGACAGGGTCATTCACCCCTCCACTTT. The gene calls are TRBV30 and TRBJ1-6; 9 nucleotides agree with TRBD1. CDR3 length equals 13 residues. With 3 bases clipped from V and 8 bases from J, the junction kept 2 bases outside the gene matches. Per the germline V gene, CDR1 is GTSNPN and CDR2 is SVGIG (reference sequence).

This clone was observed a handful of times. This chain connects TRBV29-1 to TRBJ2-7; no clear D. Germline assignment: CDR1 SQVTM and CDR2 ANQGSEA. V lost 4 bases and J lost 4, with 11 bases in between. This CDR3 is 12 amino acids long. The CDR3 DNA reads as TGCAGCGTTGTCACTGGTCTATACGAGCAGTACTTC. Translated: CSVVTGLYEQYF.

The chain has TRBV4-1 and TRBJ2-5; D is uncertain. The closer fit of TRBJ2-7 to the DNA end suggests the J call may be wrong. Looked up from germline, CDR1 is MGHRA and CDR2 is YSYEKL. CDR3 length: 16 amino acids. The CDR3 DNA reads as TGCGCCAGCAGCCAAGATCCGAGGTTTAATTTGTTCGAGCAGTACTTC. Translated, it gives CASSQDPRFNLFEQYF.

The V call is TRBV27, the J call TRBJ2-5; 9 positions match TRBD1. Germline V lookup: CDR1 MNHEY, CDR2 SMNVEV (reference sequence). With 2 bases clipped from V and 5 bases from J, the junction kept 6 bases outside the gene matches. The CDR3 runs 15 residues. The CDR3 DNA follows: TGTGCCAGCAGTTTAAGGGGGACAGGGAAGGAGACCCAGTACTTC. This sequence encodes CASSLRGTGKETQYF.

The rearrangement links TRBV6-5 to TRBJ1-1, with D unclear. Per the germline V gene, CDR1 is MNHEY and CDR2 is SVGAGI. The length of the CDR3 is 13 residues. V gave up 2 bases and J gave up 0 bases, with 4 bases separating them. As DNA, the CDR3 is TGTGCCAGCAGTTACCGGGTGAACACTGAAGCTTTCTTT. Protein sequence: CASSYRVNTEAFF.